A single sample gave rise to the 22 T cell receptor beta chains below, sequenced in a study of shared clonotypes between healthy human individuals. Naive CD8 cells lacked CD45RO and underwent positive selection for CCR7, leaving out terminally differentiated effector memory CD45RA+ cells. Data came from immunoSEQ multiplex PCR; TCRdb stores just in-frame clones and leaves some out. The sample lists millions of clones, 85% to 95% seen once, with more than 1.5% in the top ten. Sequencing was performed on naive CD8+ T cells from PBMCs. These receptor sequences come from a man between 18 and 29 years old in good health. Some clones in this sample may be carry-over from other donors' samples.

The chain employs TRBV18 and TRBJ2-1; D might be TRBD1 (5 bases). The V end was cut by 3 bases, the J end by 4 bases, with 10 bases between. CDR3 length equals 14 residues. Germline V gene data show CDR1 as KGHSH and CDR2 as LQKENI. The CDR3 DNA is TGTGCCAGCTCACCTTCAGGGAAATACAATGAGCAGTTCTTC. Translation: CASSPSGKYNEQFF.

Of note for this clone: Different DNA sequences within this sample yield the same CDR3. V and J are TRBV7-9 and TRBJ1-2; D might be TRBD1 (5 bases). Trimming shortened V by 9 bases and J by 7 bases, and 18 bases separated the two germline ends. This CDR3 has 13 residues. CDR1 is SEHNR and CDR2 is FQNEAQ in the germline V gene (reference sequence). The CDR3 loop is CASSRDRGSGYTF. CDR3 DNA sequence: TGTGCCAGTTCAAGGGACCGAGGGAGTGGCTACACCTTC.

This sequence joins TRBV28 and TRBJ2-2; maybe TRBD2 (6 bases). V lost 3 bases and J 6 bases, leaving 14 bases between the germline ends. The germline CDR1 and CDR2 sequences are MDHEN and SYDVKM. There are 15 residues in the CDR3. CDR3: CASSFPPAGPGELFF. The CDR3 DNA reads TGTGCCAGCAGTTTTCCACCAGCGGGTCCCGGGGAGCTGTTTTTT.

V is TRBV4-2 and J is TRBJ1-3; no clear D. The germline CDR1 and CDR2 sequences are LGHNA and YNFKEQ. The germline V and J ends were trimmed by 0 bases and 0 bases, with 15 bases remaining between them. The CDR3 has 18 amino acids. The CDR3 DNA sequence: TGTGCCAGCAGCCAAGACGCAGACGGTTACTACTCTGGAAACACCATATATTTT. Translating it yields CASSQDADGYYSGNTIYF.

V gene TRBV29-1 combines with J gene TRBJ1-1; tentatively, D is TRBD1 (6 bases). CDR3 size: 10 residues. V lost 7 bases to trimming and J lost 11 bases, with 14 bases between them. Germline V gene data show CDR1 as SQVTM and CDR2 as ANQGSEA. Here the CDR3 reads CSATGLGAFF. CDR3 in DNA: TGCAGCGCCACAGGGTTAGGCGCTTTCTTT.

The chain combines TRBV27 with TRBJ2-7, with D unclear. This CDR3 is 14 amino acids long. Deletions cut 2 bases from V and 1 base from J, with 9 bases between. Germline V gene lookup returns CDR1 MNHEY and CDR2 SMNVEV (reference sequence). The DNA for the CDR3 is TGTGCCAGCAGTTTACTTGGCGCTTCCTACGAGCAGTACTTC. Its translation is CASSLLGASYEQYF.

The V call is TRBV28, the J call TRBJ1-1; D uncertain. The CDR3 runs to 13 residues. Germline CDR1 reads MDHEN; CDR2 reads SYDVKM. The V end was cut by 7 bases, the J end by 3 bases, with 12 bases between. CDR3 sequence: CASTPPGDTEAFF. The CDR3 nucleotides read TGTGCCAGCACCCCTCCCGGGGACACTGAAGCTTTCTTT.

The chain combines TRBV27 with TRBJ1-4; unclear D gene. The CDR3 totals 14 residues. Germline V lookup: CDR1 MNHEY, CDR2 SMNVEV (reference sequence). V gave up 4 bases and J gave up 2 bases, with 8 bases separating them. CDR3 nucleotide sequence: TGTGCCAGCAGTTCCGTGGGGACTAATGAAAAACTGTTTTTT. It yields the protein CASSSVGTNEKLFF.

Worth noting for this clone: At the DNA level, this CDR3 is encoded by other sequences in the same sample as well. The chain links TRBV29-1 to TRBJ2-5, with D hard to call. CDR1 is SQVTM and CDR2 is ANQGSEA in the germline V gene. This CDR3 has 10 amino acids. Trimming shortened V by 5 bases and J by 5 bases, and 6 bases separated the two germline ends. This CDR3 is CSVLRETQYF. The DNA of the CDR3 is TGCAGCGTTCTACGGGAGACCCAGTACTTC. Full variable domain (remainder filled in from reference TRBV29-1 and TRBJ2-5): SAVISQKPSRDICQRGTSLTIQCQVDSQVTMMFWYRQQPGQSLTLIATANQGSEATYESGFVIDKFPISRPNLTFSTLTVSNMSPEDSSIYLCSVLRETQYFGPGTRLLVL.

The rearrangement joins TRBV18 to TRBJ2-1; tentative D call: TRBD1 (6 bases). The CDR3 is made up of 15 amino acids. Germline V CDR1 and CDR2: KGHSH, LQKENI. Trimming stripped 6 bases from V and 0 bases from J, with 12 bases between. The CDR3 reads CASSPDRSSYNEQFF. The CDR3 bases are TGTGCCAGCTCGCCCGACAGGAGCTCCTACAATGAGCAGTTCTTC.

This chain joins TRBV28 and TRBJ2-3, with D possibly matching TRBD2 (7 bases). The germline V gene has CDR1 MDHEN and CDR2 SYDVKM. The CDR3 is 16 residues long. V dropped 5 bases and J dropped 0 bases, with 15 bases sitting between them. The chain's CDR3 is CASSPGGGASTDTQYF. The CDR3 DNA reads TGTGCCAGCAGTCCCGGCGGGGGCGCTAGCACAGATACGCAGTATTTT.

CDR3 residues: CASSVRESAYEQYF. For the CDR3, the DNA is TGTGCCAGCAGCGTCCGGGAGAGCGCCTACGAGCAGTACTTC. The chain joins TRBV9 to TRBJ2-7, with D possibly TRBD2 on 6 matching bases. Between the trimmed V and J ends, which lost 2 bases and 2 bases, there was a span of 11 bases. Germline CDR1 reads SGDLS; CDR2 reads YYNGEE. The CDR3 runs to 14 residues. The entire variable domain, with the rest obtained from reference TRBV9 and TRBJ2-7, is as follows: DSGVTQTPKHLITATGQRVTLRCSPRSGDLSVYWYQQSLDQGLQFLIQYYNGEERAKGNILERFSAQQFPDLHSELNLSSLELGDSALYFCASSVRESAYEQYFGPGTRLTVT.

The V gene is TRBV6-1, the J gene TRBJ2-1, with TRBD2 identical over 7 bases. The germline V gene encodes CDR1 MNHNS and CDR2 SASEGT. Trimming at V came to 5 bases and at J to 10 bases, leaving 11 bases not matched to a gene. The CDR3 is 14 amino acids. The CDR3 coding sequence is TGTGCCAGCAGTCCGGGACTAAGCCGTTACGAGCAGTTCTTC. Amino acids: CASSPGLSRYEQFF.

For the CDR3, the DNA is TGCGCCAGCAGTCAATCGGGTAATCAGCCCCAGCATTTT. Protein: CASSQSGNQPQHF. This chain connects TRBV23-1 to TRBJ1-5, with D unclear. TRBV23-1 is identified as an open reading frame with a role that is uncertain. V was trimmed by 0 bases and J by 4 bases, leaving 4 bases between them. The CDR3 contains 13 residues.

J is TRBJ2-5 and V is TRBV27; the match to TRBD1 covers 7 bases. Trimming cost V 4 bases and J 1 base; bases outside gene matches: 18. CDR1 MNHEY and CDR2 SMNVEV come from the germline V gene (reference sequence). CDR3 length: 19 residues. The CDR3 coding sequence is TGTGCCAGCAGTTCGAAACAACTCCACACAGGGGAGTCCCAAGAGACCCAGTACTTC. Translation gives CASSSKQLHTGESQETQYF.

V and J are TRBV4-3 and TRBJ2-7; no clear D. Germline CDR1 reads LGHNA; CDR2 reads YSLEER. V was trimmed by 1 base and J by 5 bases, leaving 15 bases between them. CDR3 length equals 15 residues. The CDR3 DNA is TGCGCCAGCAGCCAAGGGGCAGCCCATCGGGACGAGCAGTACTTC. It encodes CASSQGAAHRDEQYF.

V and J are TRBV10-1 and TRBJ2-1, with 7 bases matching TRBD2. The CDR3 is made up of 15 amino acids. V shed 0 bases, J shed 2 bases, and the junction held 1 base outside the gene matches. Germline V gene lookup returns CDR1 WNHNN and CDR2 SYGVQD (reference sequence). The CDR3 is CASSESLAPYNEQFF. DNA for the CDR3: TGCGCCAGCAGTGAGTCACTAGCGCCCTACAATGAGCAGTTCTTC.

This chain uses TRBV5-6 with TRBJ2-7, with unresolved D. V was cut by 4 bases and J by 4 bases, with 12 bases left in between. The CDR3 is made up of 13 amino acids. CDR1 and CDR2 (germline): SGHDT, YYEEEE. The CDR3 is CASSPDGVYEQYF. CDR3 nucleotides: TGTGCCAGCAGCCCAGACGGAGTTTACGAGCAGTACTTC.

The chain has TRBV29-1 and TRBJ2-7; 9 bases line up with TRBD1. Trimming at V came to 6 bases and at J to 5 bases, leaving 5 bases not matched to a gene. The CDR3 runs to 12 residues. The V gene's germline CDR1 is SQVTM and CDR2 ANQGSEA. CDR3: CSVGQGVNEQYF. DNA for the CDR3: TGCAGCGTGGGACAGGGAGTCAACGAGCAGTACTTC.

The rearrangement uses TRBV14 and TRBJ2-1, with TRBD2 matching 12 bases. Losses at the gene ends were 5 bases for V and 11 bases for J; bases not matched to a gene: 4. CDR3 size: 13 residues. Germline CDR1 SGHDN, CDR2 FVKESK. The CDR3 coding sequence is TGTGCCAGCAGCACAGGACTAGCGGGGAAGCAGTTCTTC. It translates to CASSTGLAGKQFF.

The J gene is TRBJ2-1, the V gene TRBV19, with D tentatively TRBD1 (5 bases). V was cut by 4 bases and J by 2 bases, with 9 bases left in between. CDR3 length equals 14 residues. Germline values: CDR1 LNHDA, CDR2 SQIVND (reference sequence). The DNA of the CDR3 is TGTGCCAGTAGTAGGGCAGGGCCCTACAATGAGCAGTTCTTC. Translating gives CASSRAGPYNEQFF.

This chain connects TRBV9 to TRBJ2-3, with D tentatively TRBD2 (6 bases). V lost 0 bases and J 2 bases, leaving 16 bases between the germline ends. Looked up from germline, CDR1 is SGDLS and CDR2 is YYNGEE. There are 17 residues in the CDR3. Here the CDR3 reads CASSVGAGLNPTDTQYF. The CDR3, as DNA: TGTGCCAGCAGCGTAGGGGCGGGACTTAACCCCACAGATACGCAGTATTTT.